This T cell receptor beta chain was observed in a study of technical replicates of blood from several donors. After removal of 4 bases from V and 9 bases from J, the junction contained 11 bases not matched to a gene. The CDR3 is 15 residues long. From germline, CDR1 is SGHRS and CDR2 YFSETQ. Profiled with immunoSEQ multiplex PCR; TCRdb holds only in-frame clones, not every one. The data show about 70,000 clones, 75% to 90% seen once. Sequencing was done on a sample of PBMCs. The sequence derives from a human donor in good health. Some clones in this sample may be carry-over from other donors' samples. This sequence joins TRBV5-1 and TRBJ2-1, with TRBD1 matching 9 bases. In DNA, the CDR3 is TGCGCCAGCAGCGGCGGGACAGGGACCTTGAGTGAGCAGTTCTTC. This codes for CASSGGTGTLSEQFF.